The 12 T cell receptor beta chains below come from one sample, sequenced in a study of T-cell reconstitution after alpha-beta-depleted transplantation in children. Unique molecular identifiers were used in preparing the TCRbeta library. TCRdb re-analysed the PCR reads in MiXCR, keeping a single row per CDR3 protein. Of about 600,000 distinct CDR3 sequences detected, under 30% appear once; the ten largest clones hold approximately 14%. This material consisted of PBMCs, mostly from graft donor cells, taken 360 days after TCRalphabeta/CD19-depleted stem cell transplant. The receptor set was obtained from a boy under two years old who had a stem cell transplant for acute myeloid leukemia, so the T cells may come from the graft donor.

This clonotype was counted ten times or more. The CDR3 DNA reads TGCAGCGTTGATGGGGGAACCGGGGAGCTGTTTTTT. Its protein product is CSVDGGTGELFF. This chain connects TRBV29-1 to TRBJ2-2; D might be TRBD1 or TRBD2, each matching 5 bases. This CDR3 has 12 residues. Trimming removed 3 bases from V and 5 bases from J, with 7 bases in between. The germline CDR1 and CDR2 sequences are SQVTM and ANQGSEA.

The chain combines TRBV12-3 or TRBV12-4 with TRBJ2-5; TRBD2 agrees at 7 bases. This CDR3 comprises 16 residues. Trimming took 0 bases from V and 1 from J; bases not matched to a gene: 5. The CDR3 spells CASSLAGLAVQETQYF. The CDR3 bases are TGTGCCAGCAGTTTAGCGGGGCTAGCGGTCCAAGAGACCCAGTACTTC.

The rearrangement joins TRBV12-3 or TRBV12-4 to TRBJ1-1; 7 bases line up with TRBD1. The ends lost 11 bases at V and 5 bases at J; junction bases unmatched: 17. The CDR3 has 15 amino acids. The CDR3 sequence: CAFSLGSPRGTEAFF. CDR3 bases: TGTGCCTTCAGTTTAGGATCTCCCAGGGGGACTGAAGCTTTCTTT.

This clonotype showed up just a few times. This rearrangement joins TRBV24-1 to TRBJ2-3, with TRBD2 matching 7 bases. V was clipped by 6 bases and J by 2 bases; unmatched bases: 1. Germline V gene lookup returns CDR1 KGHDR and CDR2 SFDVKD. This CDR3 spans 13 amino acids. The CDR3, as DNA: TGTGCCACCAGTAGCGGGGTCACAGATACGCAGTATTTT. The encoded protein is CATSSGVTDTQYF.

The chain carries TRBV9 and TRBJ2-2; the D is unclear. V was shortened by 0 bases and J by 4 bases, with 10 bases between the two germline ends. Germline CDR1 SGDLS, CDR2 YYNGEE. The CDR3 totals 15 residues. Here the CDR3 reads CASSVATPGTGELFF. CDR3 sequence (DNA): TGTGCCAGCAGCGTAGCTACCCCGGGCACCGGGGAGCTGTTTTTT.

The rearrangement uses TRBV4-1 and TRBJ1-5, with a possible D match to TRBD1 (5 bases). CDR3 length equals 14 residues. Germline CDR1 reads MGHRA; CDR2 reads YSYEKL. V was shortened by 4 bases and J by 7 bases, with 14 bases between the two germline ends. The CDR3, as DNA: TGCGCCAGCAGCCGGGACCTCTCGTTCCAGCCCCAGCATTTT. It yields the protein CASSRDLSFQPQHF.

Many counts were recorded for this clonotype. J is TRBJ2-5 and V is TRBV11-2; the D gene is possibly TRBD1 (5 bases). This CDR3 has 14 residues. Deletions cut 8 bases from V and 3 bases from J, with 16 bases between. Germline assignment: CDR1 SGHAT and CDR2 FQNNGV. CDR3: CASSRWGREETQYF. In DNA, the CDR3 is TGTGCCAGCTCACGATGGGGCAGGGAAGAGACCCAGTACTTC.

Many counts were recorded for this clonotype. The chain joins TRBV6-1 to TRBJ2-7, with D perhaps matching TRBD1 (5 bases). The CDR3 is 13 residues long. The V end lost 0 bases, the J end lost 3 bases, and 6 bases lay between the germline ends. The germline CDR1 and CDR2 sequences are MNHNS and SASEGT. CDR3 sequence: CASSEADSYEQYV. The CDR3 coding sequence is TGTGCCAGCAGTGAAGCCGACAGCTACGAGCAGTACGTC.

In its sample, this clonotype was seen many times. Written as DNA, the CDR3 is TGTGCCAGCAGCTTAGGTTTAGGCTCCTACAATGAGCAGTTCTTC. It translates to CASSLGLGSYNEQFF. This chain connects TRBV5-4 to TRBJ2-1; D is unclear. The CDR3 sequence is 15 residues long. Trimming pared 2 bases from V and 0 bases from J, leaving 9 bases between. Germline values: CDR1 SGHNT, CDR2 YYREEE (reference sequence). Supplemented by reference TRBV5-4 and TRBJ2-1, the full variable domain reads ETGVTQSPTHLIKTRGQQVTLRCSSQSGHNTVSWYQQALGQGPQFIFQYYREEENGRGNFPPRFSGLQFPNYSSELNVNALELDDSALYLCASSLGLGSYNEQFFGPGTRLTVL.

There are many counts of this clonotype. The rearrangement joins TRBV6-5 to TRBJ1-2; D not resolved. The V gene's germline CDR1 is MNHEY and CDR2 SVGAGI. The CDR3 consists of 13 residues. V dropped 2 bases and J dropped 2 bases, with 6 bases sitting between them. CDR3: CASSYIKNYGYTF. CDR3 nucleotides: TGTGCCAGCAGTTACATAAAGAACTATGGCTACACCTTC.

The genes are TRBV12-3 or TRBV12-4 and TRBJ2-7; no clear D. This CDR3 spans 16 amino acids. V was shortened by 3 bases and J by 1 base, with 16 bases between the two germline ends. The CDR3 region has the DNA TGTGCCAGCAGTTTGAGAGGCAGTGTTTCGTCCTACGAGCAGTACTTC. It translates to CASSLRGSVSSYEQYF.

CDR3 nucleotides: TGCAGTGCTAGTCAGACTATGAACACTGAAGCTTTCTTT. This encodes CSASQTMNTEAFF. The chain recombines TRBV20-1 with TRBJ1-1; D unclear. The CDR3 has 13 amino acids. Germline loops: CDR1 DFQATT, CDR2 SNEGSKA (reference sequence). Deletions cut 3 bases from V and 0 bases from J, with 8 bases between.